What follows are 3 T cell receptor beta chains derived from one specimen sequenced in a study of cytomegalovirus exposure and HLA in healthy donors. The PCR made use of 60 Vbeta and 13 Jbeta primers. TCRdb's copy holds only in-frame clones and misses some; the assay was immunoSEQ multiplex PCR. The sample includes about 110,000 clones, approximately 79% of them seen just once. The sequenced material came from PBMCs. The receptors were sampled from a man aged 25-45 years in good health and CMV-seropositive.

This clone has a handful of counts. The rearrangement links TRBV5-1 to TRBJ1-4; tentatively, D is TRBD1 (5 bases). With 2 bases removed from V and 6 bases from J, the gap between germline ends came to 14 bases. Per the germline V gene, CDR1 is SGHRS and CDR2 is YFSETQ. This CDR3 spans 15 amino acids. The CDR3, as DNA: TGCGCCAGCAGCTTCGCGCAGGGATCCGATGAAAAACTGTTTTTT. Amino acid sequence: CASSFAQGSDEKLFF.

This clone was observed a handful of times. This chain connects TRBV2 to TRBJ2-2; D possibly corresponds to TRBD1 (5 bases). CDR1 is SNHLY and CDR2 is FYNNEI in the germline V gene. V lost 8 bases and J 5 bases, leaving 18 bases between the germline ends. The CDR3 extends over 15 amino acids. In DNA form, the CDR3 reads TGTGCCAGCCTTCCGTGGACACCAAGGACCGGGGAGCTGTTTTTT. It translates to CASLPWTPRTGELFF.

This chain joins TRBV7-2 and TRBJ1-2; 8 bases are a match to TRBD1. CDR1 is SGHTA and CDR2 is FQGNSA in the germline V gene. The CDR3 is 14 amino acids. V lost 5 bases to trimming and J lost 2 bases; unmatched junction nucleotides: 4. The CDR3 protein is CASSPGGLNYGYTF. CDR3 DNA: TGTGCCAGCAGCCCAGGGGGCCTGAACTATGGCTACACCTTC.